A single TCR beta chain is shown here with its context. Its specificity is unknown. This specimen belongs to a study of cytomegalovirus exposure and HLA in healthy donors. V lost 4 bases to trimming and J lost 8 bases, with 15 bases between them. Germline-derived CDR1 and CDR2 are LGHNA and YSLEER. This CDR3 is built from 14 residues. Using immunoSEQ multiplex PCR, the repertoire was profiled, and TCRdb retains in-frame clones only, with some absent. Found here are about 160,000 clones, 85% of them singletons; the top ten hold 2% to 2.5%. General study points: In vitro experiments confirmed that a few CMV-associated chains were specific for CMV antigens.

The receptor's source is a young man in good health and CMV-seropositive. The chain links TRBV4-3 to TRBJ2-1; D gene uncertain. Source material: PBMCs. CDR3 residues: CASSPFDNTDEQFF. DNA for the CDR3: TGCGCCAGCAGCCCGTTCGACAATACGGATGAGCAGTTCTTC.